These 20 T cell receptor beta chains came from one sample sequenced in a study of blood T cell repertoires in COVID-19. Profiling relied on immunoSEQ multiplex PCR, and the TCRdb table lists in-frame clones only, not all of them. The sample includes about 56,000 clones, around 84% of them seen just once. The sequenced sample was peripheral blood. Source of these receptors: a woman older than 75 with acute or convalescent COVID-19.

The gene calls are TRBV6-5 and TRBJ1-2, with D unresolved. Germline CDR1 and CDR2: MNHEY and SVGAGI. This CDR3 spans 13 amino acids. Trimming stripped 2 bases from V and 2 bases from J, with 6 bases between. In DNA, the CDR3 is TGTGCCAGCAGTTACGGAGGGAACTATGGCTACACCTTC. Translating it yields CASSYGGNYGYTF.

The CDR3 region is CASGPGLGVGNTEAFF. CDR3 DNA: TGTGCTAGTGGTCCGGGCTTAGGGGTGGGGAACACTGAAGCTTTCTTT. J is TRBJ1-1 and V is TRBV12-5; TRBD1 might be the D (5 bases). V was cut by 5 bases and J by 1 base, with 17 bases left in between. Germline values: CDR1 LGHNT, CDR2 FRNRAP. CDR3 size: 16 residues.

The rearrangement joins TRBV13 to TRBJ2-7; D uncertain. This CDR3 is built from 13 residues. Trimming shortened V by 1 base and J by 4 bases, and 8 bases separated the two germline ends. CDR1 is PRHDT and CDR2 is FYEKMQ in the germline V gene (reference sequence). CDR3 sequence: CASSLVSAYEQYF. In DNA, the CDR3 is TGTGCCAGCAGCTTAGTCTCAGCGTACGAGCAGTACTTC.

The chain couples TRBV6-5 to TRBJ2-3; D is possibly TRBD2 (6 bases). Trimming took 0 bases from V and 2 from J, leaving 9 bases between them. The length of the CDR3 is 15 residues. Germline-derived CDR1 and CDR2 are MNHEY and SVGAGI. The chain's CDR3 is CASSYSGLTTDTQYF. CDR3 DNA: TGTGCCAGCAGTTACTCCGGACTAACCACAGATACGCAGTATTTT.

This chain joins TRBV10-3 and TRBJ2-5, with D possibly matching TRBD2 (5 bases). The CDR3 runs 13 residues. Per the germline V gene, CDR1 is ENHRY and CDR2 is SYGVKD. Trimming shortened V by 7 bases and J by 1 base, and 10 bases separated the two germline ends. Here the CDR3 reads CAIKRDSQETQYF. CDR3 sequence (DNA): TGTGCCATCAAACGGGATAGCCAAGAGACCCAGTACTTC.

The chain couples TRBV4-1 to TRBJ1-2, with TRBD1 matching over 7 bases. Germline CDR1 reads MGHRA; CDR2 reads YSYEKL. The trim removed 1 base at V and 3 bases at J, leaving 8 bases unmatched. This CDR3 has 16 residues. CDR3 amino acids: CASSQVPGQTYYGYTF. The CDR3 DNA sequence: TGCGCCAGCAGCCAAGTCCCGGGACAGACCTACTATGGCTACACCTTC.

V usage is TRBV7-2 and J usage is TRBJ2-7; D ambiguous. This CDR3 has 13 residues. Germline V lookup: CDR1 SGHTA, CDR2 FQGNSA. The V and J ends lost 5 bases and 7 bases respectively, with 15 bases between them. The CDR3 protein is CASSVRSPGEQYF. CDR3 in DNA: TGTGCCAGCAGCGTCCGGTCCCCAGGTGAGCAGTACTTC.

This chain links TRBV4-1 with TRBJ1-2; 9 bases line up with TRBD1. The V and J ends lost 3 bases and 7 bases, in that order; junction bases with no gene match: 6. The length of the CDR3 is 14 residues. CDR1 is MGHRA, CDR2 YSYEKL, per germline. The CDR3 DNA is TGCGCCAGCAGCCAGCCGGGACAGGGTTCTGGCTACACCTTC. It translates to CASSQPGQGSGYTF.

This clone has only one observation. V and J are TRBV6-6 and TRBJ1-2, with 9 bases matching TRBD1. The CDR3 loop spans 16 amino acids. The trim removed 6 bases at V and 3 bases at J, leaving 11 bases unmatched. Germline V gene data show CDR1 as MNHNY and CDR2 as SVGAGI (reference sequence). CDR3 protein: CASSRTGAREDYGYTF. CDR3 bases: TGTGCCAGCAGCCGGACAGGGGCGCGTGAGGACTATGGCTACACCTTC.

The chain joins TRBV6-5 to TRBJ1-2, with TRBD1 matching 7 bases. Germline trimming cut 5 bases from V and 6 bases from J; bases unmatched to any gene: 12. Germline V lookup: CDR1 MNHEY, CDR2 SVGAGI. CDR3 size: 15 residues. Here the CDR3 reads CASSRNPGGGDGYTF. CDR3 sequence (DNA): TGTGCCAGCAGTCGAAATCCAGGGGGAGGAGATGGCTACACCTTC.

The rearrangement uses TRBV29-1 and TRBJ1-1; D unresolved. Deletions cut 4 bases from V and 0 bases from J, with 9 bases between. CDR1 is SQVTM, CDR2 ANQGSEA, per germline. The CDR3 is 13 residues long. For the CDR3, the DNA is TGCAGCGTTGGCAACAGATTGAACACTGAAGCTTTCTTT. This sequence encodes CSVGNRLNTEAFF.

This chain links TRBV5-5 with TRBJ2-5, with D tentatively TRBD2 (5 bases). Trimming left V 7 bases short and J 3 bases short, with 22 bases between. The CDR3 contains 16 residues. The germline gives CDR1 SGHKS, CDR2 YYEKEE (reference sequence). The chain's CDR3 is CASSPFGLLGEETQYF. The CDR3 nucleotides are TGTGCCAGCTCCCCGTTCGGACTCCTCGGAGAAGAGACCCAGTACTTC.

This clone has only one observation. This rearrangement joins TRBV3-1 (or the pseudogene TRBV3-2) to TRBJ2-2, with D uncertain. This CDR3 region has 15 residues. Germline V CDR1 and CDR2: LGHDT, YNNKEL (reference sequence). V lost 2 bases and J 5 bases, leaving 12 bases between the germline ends. CDR3 sequence reads: CASSQSGSPTGELFF. CDR3 coding DNA: TGTGCCAGCAGCCAATCAGGATCCCCAACCGGGGAGCTGTTTTTT.

This chain uses TRBV2 with TRBJ1-5; TRBD1 might be the D (5 bases). CDR1 is SNHLY and CDR2 is FYNNEI in the germline V gene. The V and J ends lost 4 bases and 3 bases respectively, with 7 bases between them. The CDR3 is made up of 13 amino acids. DNA of the CDR3: TGTGCCAGCAGTGGACAGCCCAATCAGCCCCAGCATTTT. This sequence encodes CASSGQPNQPQHF.

The chain is built from TRBV5-4 and TRBJ2-3, with D tentatively TRBD2 (7 bases). Trimming shortened V by 9 bases and J by 1 base, and 15 bases separated the two germline ends. The germline V gene has CDR1 SGHNT and CDR2 YYREEE (reference sequence). This CDR3 is built from 14 residues. CDR3 amino acids: CATEGGGRTDTQYF. The CDR3 DNA reads as TGTGCCACCGAGGGGGGGGGTCGCACAGATACGCAGTATTTT.

The chain has TRBV5-1 and TRBJ1-2; TRBD1 matches at 10 bases. The CDR3 spans 14 residues. The junction had 3 bases not matched to a gene; V was cut back by 4 bases and J by 3 bases. Germline CDR1 is SGHRS and CDR2 is YFSETQ. CDR3 residues: CASSPGQGDYGYTF. The CDR3 nucleotides are TGCGCCAGCAGCCCTGGACAGGGGGACTATGGCTACACCTTC.

The chain employs TRBV11-3 and TRBJ1-1, with TRBD1 matching over 7 bases. The CDR3 totals 13 residues. CDR1 SGHNT and CDR2 YENEEA come from the germline V gene. Trimming took 6 bases from V and 4 from J; bases not matched to a gene: 5. The DNA for the CDR3 is TGTGCCAGCAGGTATACAGGGGTCACTGAAGCTTTCTTT. Translating it yields CASRYTGVTEAFF.

The chain is built from TRBV18 and TRBJ2-3; TRBD1 agrees at 8 bases. Germline V lookup: CDR1 KGHSH, CDR2 LQKENI. V gave up 3 bases and J gave up 8 bases; unmatched junction bases: 7. The CDR3 loop spans 14 amino acids. CDR3 in amino acids: CASSPTGARGTQYF. As DNA, the CDR3 is TGTGCCAGCTCACCGACAGGGGCTAGGGGTACGCAGTATTTT. Looking up the rest from reference TRBV18 and TRBJ2-3 gives the full variable domain: NAGVMQNPRHLVRRRGQEARLRCSPMKGHSHVYWYRQLPEEGLKFMVYLQKENIIDESGMPKERFSAEFPKEGPSILRIQQVVRGDSAAYFCASSPTGARGTQYFGPGTRLTVL.

The chain links TRBV2 to TRBJ1-2; no reliable D call. Trimming took off 6 bases at V and 7 bases at J, with 18 bases between the two ends. Germline assignment: CDR1 SNHLY and CDR2 FYNNEI. The CDR3 is 14 amino acids. For the CDR3, the DNA is TGTGCCAGCAGGTTTCCACCACCTCCGAGTGGCTACACCTTC. This sequence encodes CASRFPPPPSGYTF.

The rearrangement links TRBV5-1 to TRBJ1-1; the match to TRBD1 covers 10 bases. The trim removed 4 bases at V and 2 bases at J, leaving 2 bases unmatched. The CDR3 runs to 14 residues. Germline V CDR1 and CDR2: SGHRS, YFSETQ. The CDR3 protein is CASSDRGRNTEAFF. The CDR3 DNA reads as TGCGCCAGCAGCGACAGGGGGCGTAACACTGAAGCTTTCTTT.